The 13 T cell receptor beta chains given below trace back to one sample, sequenced in a study of memory CD4+ T cells and cytomegalovirus serostatus. The table came from immunoSEQ multiplex PCR; TCRdb's copy has only in-frame clones and leaves some out. The sample yields roughly 50,000 clones, around 82% seen once. Single viable CD3+CD4+CD8-CD45RO+ cells were sorted as the memory CD4+ T cells. What was sequenced was memory CD4+ T cells from blood. These receptors came from an adult in good health and CMV-seronegative. Some clones in this sample may be carry-over from other donors' samples.

The chain carries TRBV6-6 and TRBJ2-2; 8 positions agree with TRBD2. J gave up 2 bases and V 8 bases, and 7 bases lay outside the gene matches. This CDR3 has 15 amino acids. Germline loops: CDR1 MNHNY, CDR2 SVGAGI (reference sequence). CDR3 nucleotide sequence: TGTGCCAGCCGAGATACTAGCGGTAACACCGGGGAGCTGTTTTTT. It specifies CASRDTSGNTGELFF.

This clone was detected only a few times. J is TRBJ2-1 and V is TRBV19; D possibly matches TRBD1 or TRBD2 (6 bases each). Germline V gene sequence: CDR1 LNHDA, CDR2 SQIVND (reference sequence). Trimming removed 4 bases from V and 4 bases from J, with 14 bases in between. The CDR3 consists of 15 residues. CDR3 nucleotides: TGTGCCAGTAGTAGGTTTGGGGGGCTATACAATGAGCAGTTCTTC. Translation: CASSRFGGLYNEQFF.

The chain combines TRBV18 with TRBJ2-3; D is undetermined. The CDR3 has 15 amino acids. Germline CDR1 is KGHSH and CDR2 is LQKENI. Trimming cost V 6 bases and J 2 bases, with 15 bases left between them. The CDR3 DNA sequence: TGTGCCAGCTCGTCCACGAGAGCTCCCACAGATACGCAGTATTTT. Translated, it gives CASSSTRAPTDTQYF.

V usage is TRBV7-2 and J usage is TRBJ2-3; perhaps TRBD2 as D (5 bases). The V and J ends lost 1 base and 1 base respectively, with 9 bases between them. CDR1 and CDR2 (germline): SGHTA, FQGNSA. This CDR3 has 15 amino acids. CDR3 in amino acids: CASSLGGSGTDTQYF. CDR3 nucleotide sequence: TGTGCCAGCAGCTTAGGGGGTAGCGGCACAGATACGCAGTATTTT.

The chain joins TRBV6-1 to TRBJ2-7; 8 bases match TRBD1. V gave up 7 bases and J gave up 2 bases; unmatched junction bases: 7. Germline CDR1 is MNHNS and CDR2 is SASEGT. The CDR3 has 14 residues. CDR3 loop: CASKGQGVPYEQYF. As DNA, the CDR3 is TGTGCCAGCAAAGGACAGGGAGTCCCCTACGAGCAGTACTTC.

The chain has TRBV11-1 and TRBJ2-3, with TRBD1 matching 10 bases. The CDR3 length is 14 residues. Germline values: CDR1 SGHAT, CDR2 FQDESV (reference sequence). Trimming removed 5 bases from V and 8 bases from J; junction bases left unmatched: 7. CDR3 loop: CASSPRQGAGTQYF. The CDR3 region has the DNA TGTGCCAGCAGCCCGAGACAGGGGGCAGGTACGCAGTATTTT.

The gene calls are TRBV6-6 and TRBJ2-7; D possibly corresponds to TRBD1 (5 bases). The CDR3 consists of 12 residues. V was trimmed by 6 bases and J by 3 bases, leaving 9 bases between them. Looked up from germline, CDR1 is MNHNY and CDR2 is SVGAGI (reference sequence). Here the CDR3 DNA reads TGTGCCAGCAGAAAAGACAGCTACGAGCAGTACTTC. It codes for CASRKDSYEQYF.

This chain links TRBV6-6 with TRBJ2-1, with 11 bases aligning to TRBD2. CDR3 size: 15 residues. Trimming took 6 bases from V and 3 from J; bases not matched to a gene: 4. Germline V lookup: CDR1 MNHNY, CDR2 SVGAGI (reference sequence). The CDR3 loop is CASRSTSGSYNEQFF. The DNA for the CDR3 is TGTGCCAGCAGATCCACTAGCGGGAGCTACAATGAGCAGTTCTTC.

This clone was detected once. This chain connects TRBV5-6 to TRBJ1-2, with D tentatively TRBD1 (5 bases). Germline CDR1 and CDR2: SGHDT and YYEEEE. The CDR3 totals 15 residues. V lost 5 bases and J lost 4, with 18 bases in between. The DNA of the CDR3 is TGTGCCAGCAGTTGGGGATCGGAGAGGGGCTATGGCTACACCTTC. Its protein is CASSWGSERGYGYTF.

The chain has TRBV6-1 and TRBJ1-6; the D gene is possibly TRBD1 (6 bases). The CDR3 contains 15 residues. Between the trimmed V and J ends, which lost 1 base and 8 bases, there was a span of 12 bases. CDR1 is MNHNS and CDR2 is SASEGT in the germline V gene. CDR3 in amino acids: CASSEVGGRHSPLHF. CDR3 nucleotides: TGTGCCAGCAGTGAAGTCGGGGGGCGTCATTCACCCCTCCACTTT.

The rearrangement links TRBV18 to TRBJ1-1; 8 bases are a match to TRBD1. Germline assignment: CDR1 KGHSH and CDR2 LQKENI. CDR3 size: 13 residues. With 3 bases clipped from V and 6 bases from J, the junction kept 3 bases outside the gene matches. CDR3 loop: CASSPDRGSEAFF. CDR3 bases: TGTGCCAGCTCACCTGACAGGGGCTCTGAAGCTTTCTTT.

The chain recombines TRBV7-2 with TRBJ1-2; D unclear. Germline CDR1 is SGHTA and CDR2 is FQGNSA. The ends were cut back, 7 bases at V and 4 bases at J, with 13 bases in the middle. This CDR3 region has 13 residues. CDR3 region: CASNLVQFYGYTF. CDR3 nucleotides: TGTGCCAGCAATTTGGTACAGTTCTATGGCTACACCTTC.

The chain has TRBV18 and TRBJ2-5; TRBD1 aligns across 9 bases. The V gene end was trimmed by 4 bases and the J gene end by 4 bases; junction bases not matched to a gene: 7. The germline V gene has CDR1 KGHSH and CDR2 LQKENI. CDR3 size: 15 residues. The CDR3 protein is CASSRTGAPGETQYF. CDR3 DNA: TGTGCCAGCTCACGGACAGGGGCTCCTGGAGAGACCCAGTACTTC.